A selection of T cell receptor beta chains follows, all from one sample in a study of T-cell memory formation after mild COVID-19. One entry per CDR3 protein, called by TCRdb with MiXCR from the 5' RACE reads. The sample has over 150,000 distinct CDR3 sequences, under 20% seen once. Sequenced material: PBMCs or a T cell subset sorted from them (not recorded which). These receptors were collected from a man between 18 and 29 years old who had mild COVID-19 (a few samples of this study predate the infection). Cell type and time point are not known. CDR3s include the opening cysteine and the closing phenylalanine or tryptophan. The D gene is left open where the match is weak. Rows give clone size only sometimes, using once, few, many, or a class for an expanded clone.

V gene	J gene	clone size	D gene	CDR3 DNA	CDR3 protein
TRBV27	TRBJ2-1	many	NA	TGTGCCAGCCTTGTTTGGCCAAATACCTACAATGAGCAGTTCTTC	CASLVWPNTYNEQFF
TRBV12-3/TRBV12-4	TRBJ2-1	NA	NA	TGTGCCAGCAGTTCGGGGACTTACTACAATGAGCAGTTCTTC	CASSSGTYYNEQFF
TRBV6-2/TRBV6-3	TRBJ2-3	few	NA	TGTGCCAGCAGTTCCAGACGGATCACAGATACGCAGTATTTT	CASSSRRITDTQYF
TRBV6-6	TRBJ1-3	many	NA	TGTGCCAGCACCCGACAGAGCTCTGGAAACACCATATATTTT	CASTRQSSGNTIYF
TRBV11-2	TRBJ2-6	NA	NA	TGTGCCAGCAGCTATCGAGTCGGAATCTCTGGGGCCAACGTCCTGACTTTC	CASSYRVGISGANVLTF
TRBV7-2	TRBJ1-1	NA	NA	TGTGCCAGCAGCTTAAAAGGGCCGGGGACTGAAGCTTTCTTT	CASSLKGPGTEAFF
TRBV6-2/TRBV6-3	TRBJ1-6	few	NA	TGTGCCAGCACCAGCCCGCCGTCACCCCTCCACTTT	CASTSPPSPLHF
TRBV5-1	TRBJ2-5	few	TRBD2	TGCGCCAGCAGCGGCGGGACTAGCGGGGACCAAGAGACCCAGTACTTC	CASSGGTSGDQETQYF
TRBV4-3	TRBJ2-2	few	NA	TGCGCCAGCAGCCAAGTCACTGTCGGGACCGGGGAGCTGTTTTTT	CASSQVTVGTGELFF
TRBV3-1	TRBJ1-1	many	NA	TGTGCCAGCACCACTCAGGGGAACACTGAAGCTTTCTTT	CASTTQGNTEAFF
TRBV7-3	TRBJ2-6	NA	NA	TGTGCCAGCACCAACTTAAGGGGTAACGGGGCCAACGTCCTGACTTTC	CASTNLRGNGANVLTF
TRBV5-6	TRBJ1-1	few	TRBD1	TGTGCCACCGGACAGGGAAGTACGGACACTGAAGCTTTCTTT	CATGQGSTDTEAFF
TRBV5-1	TRBJ2-6	NA	NA	TGCGCCAGCAGCTTGGAGGTTTCGGGGTCTGGGGCCAACGTCCTGACTTTC	CASSLEVSGSGANVLTF
TRBV12-3/TRBV12-4	TRBJ1-2	many	NA	TGTGCCAGCAGTTTCTCAGCTCCGGGGGCTGACGGGGGTTTTAATGGCTACACCTTC	CASSFSAPGADGGFNGYTF
TRBV6-2/TRBV6-3	TRBJ2-1	few	TRBD2	TGTGCCAGCAGTTACGGCGGGAGACCCTACAATGAGCAGTTCTTC	CASSYGGRPYNEQFF
TRBV20-1	TRBJ2-3	NA	TRBD2	TGCAGTGCTAGAACACTCCCTAGGACTAGCGGGGGGTATACAGATACGCAGTATTTT	CSARTLPRTSGGYTDTQYF
TRBV12-3/TRBV12-4	TRBJ1-5	NA	TRBD1	TGTGCCAGCAGTTGGACAGGGCGAGTTGGCAATCAGCCCCAGCATTTT	CASSWTGRVGNQPQHF
TRBV11-2	TRBJ2-3	NA	NA	TGTGCCAGCAGCCCCAGCCCCCGGGGGCCAGATACGCAGTATTTT	CASSPSPRGPDTQYF
TRBV20-1	TRBJ1-1	many	NA	TGCAGTGCTGCACCGGGGCCTGAAGCTTTCTTT	CSAAPGPEAFF
TRBV6-1	TRBJ1-5	many	NA	TGTGCCAGCAGTCCCCGGAGGGTCCCCGATCAGCCCCAGCATTTT	CASSPRRVPDQPQHF
TRBV7-3	TRBJ2-6	NA	NA	TGTGCCAGCAGCTTAGACCGACGGGGCTCTGGGGCCAACGTCCTGACTTTC	CASSLDRRGSGANVLTF
TRBV20-1	TRBJ1-5	few	NA	TGCAGTGCCCCCTCCGCAGGGGCGATTAATCAGCCCCAGCATTTT	CSAPSAGAINQPQHF
TRBV5-1	TRBJ2-3	NA	TRBD1	TGCGCCAGCAGCACGGACAGGGGGCCTTCCCGAGATACGCAGTATTTT	CASSTDRGPSRDTQYF
TRBV12-3/TRBV12-4	TRBJ2-3	NA	NA	TGTGCCAGCAGTTTCCGTGCTGATACGCAGTATTTT	CASSFRADTQYF
TRBV20-1	TRBJ2-5	few	TRBD2	TGCAGTGCTTCGACGCCGGGACTAGCGACAGAGACCCAGTACTTC	CSASTPGLATETQYF
TRBV15	TRBJ1-4	NA	TRBD1	TGTGCCACCAGCTTCCAGACAGGGGCGAATGAAAAACTGTTTTTT	CATSFQTGANEKLFF
TRBV5-1	TRBJ2-7	NA	NA	TGCGCCAGCAGCCTTCGCCCGGGCCCCTCCTACGAGCAGTACTTC	CASSLRPGPSYEQYF
TRBV5-1	TRBJ2-1	NA	NA	TGCGCCAGCAGCCAGCTCCAGGGAATAGGGTACGAGCAGTTCTTC	CASSQLQGIGYEQFF
TRBV4-1	TRBJ2-2	few	TRBD1	TGCGCCAGCAGCCGCCACTCTGGACAGGGGGCGTCCGGGGAGCTGTTTTTT	CASSRHSGQGASGELFF
TRBV6-5	TRBJ1-6	few	NA	TGTGCCAGCAGGGAGGGGGATTCACCCCTCCACTTT	CASREGDSPLHF
TRBV7-9	TRBJ1-2	few	NA	TGTGCCAGCAGCTCACCCGCGGACGGAAATGGCTACACCTTC	CASSSPADGNGYTF
TRBV6-6	TRBJ1-6	many	NA	TGTGCCAGCAACGTGCAGGGGAGAAATTCACCCCTCCACTTT	CASNVQGRNSPLHF
TRBV9	TRBJ1-1	NA	NA	TGTGCCAGCAGCGTCGCGGGACAAAACACTGAAGCTTTCTTT	CASSVAGQNTEAFF
TRBV12-3/TRBV12-4	TRBJ2-2	few	NA	TGTGCCAGCATTTCCGGGGTCACGACCGGGGAGCTGTTTTTT	CASISGVTTGELFF
TRBV7-8	TRBJ1-4	NA	TRBD1	TGTGCCAGCAGCTTAGGATGGGACAGGGGTGAAAAACTGTTTTTT	CASSLGWDRGEKLFF
TRBV6-5	TRBJ2-2	NA	NA	TGTGCCAGCAGTTACTCGCGGGCCGGGGAGCTGTTATTT	CASSYSRAGELLF